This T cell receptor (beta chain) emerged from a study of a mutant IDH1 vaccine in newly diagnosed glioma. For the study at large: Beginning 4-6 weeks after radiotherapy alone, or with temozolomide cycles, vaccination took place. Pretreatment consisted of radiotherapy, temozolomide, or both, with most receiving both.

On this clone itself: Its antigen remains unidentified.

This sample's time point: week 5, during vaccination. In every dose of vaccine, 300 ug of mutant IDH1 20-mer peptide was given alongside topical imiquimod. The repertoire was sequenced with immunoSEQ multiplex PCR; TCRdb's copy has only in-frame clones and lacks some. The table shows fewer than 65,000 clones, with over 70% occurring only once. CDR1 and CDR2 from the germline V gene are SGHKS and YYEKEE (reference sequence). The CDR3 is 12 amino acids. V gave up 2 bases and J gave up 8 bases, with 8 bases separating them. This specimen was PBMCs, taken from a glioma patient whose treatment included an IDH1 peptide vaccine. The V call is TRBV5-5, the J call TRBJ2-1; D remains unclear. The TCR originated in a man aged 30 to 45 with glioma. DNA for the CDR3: TGTGCCAGCAGCTTACGGTGGGATGAGCAGTTCTTC. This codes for CASSLRWDEQFF.